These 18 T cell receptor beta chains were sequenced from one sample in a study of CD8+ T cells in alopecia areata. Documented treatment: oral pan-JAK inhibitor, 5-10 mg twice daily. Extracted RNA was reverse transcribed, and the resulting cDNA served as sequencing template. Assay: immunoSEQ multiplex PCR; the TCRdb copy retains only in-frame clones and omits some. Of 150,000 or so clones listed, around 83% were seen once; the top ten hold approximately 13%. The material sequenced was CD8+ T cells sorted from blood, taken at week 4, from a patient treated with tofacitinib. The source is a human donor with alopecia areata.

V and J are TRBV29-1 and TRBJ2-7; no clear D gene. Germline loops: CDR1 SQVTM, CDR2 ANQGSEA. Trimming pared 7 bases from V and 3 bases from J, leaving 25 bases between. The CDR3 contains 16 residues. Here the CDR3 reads CSGLLAPNPLYYEQYF. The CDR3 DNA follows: TGCAGCGGTCTACTGGCCCCAAACCCTCTTTACTACGAGCAGTACTTC.

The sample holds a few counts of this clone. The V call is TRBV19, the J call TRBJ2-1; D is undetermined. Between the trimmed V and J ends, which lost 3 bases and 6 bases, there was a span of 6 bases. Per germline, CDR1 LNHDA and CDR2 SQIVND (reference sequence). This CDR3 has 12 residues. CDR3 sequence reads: CASSMGGNEQFF. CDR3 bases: TGTGCCAGTAGTATGGGCGGCAATGAGCAGTTCTTC.

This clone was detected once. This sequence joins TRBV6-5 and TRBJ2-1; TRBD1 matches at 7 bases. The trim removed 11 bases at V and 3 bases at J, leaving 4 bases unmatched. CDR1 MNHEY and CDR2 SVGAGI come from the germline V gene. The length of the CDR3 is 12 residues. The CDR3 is CAARQGYNEQFF. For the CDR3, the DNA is TGTGCCGCCAGACAGGGCTACAATGAGCAGTTCTTC.

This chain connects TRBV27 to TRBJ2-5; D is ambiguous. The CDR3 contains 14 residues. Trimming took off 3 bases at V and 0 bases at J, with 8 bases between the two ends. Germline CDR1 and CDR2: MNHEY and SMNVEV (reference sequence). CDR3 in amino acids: CASSFFRYQETQYF. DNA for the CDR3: TGTGCCAGCAGTTTTTTCAGGTACCAAGAGACCCAGTACTTC.

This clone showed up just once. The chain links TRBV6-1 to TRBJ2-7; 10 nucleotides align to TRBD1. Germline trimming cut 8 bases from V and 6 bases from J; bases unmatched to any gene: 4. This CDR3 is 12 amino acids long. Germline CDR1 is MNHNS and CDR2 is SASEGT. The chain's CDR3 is CASRQGAGEQYF. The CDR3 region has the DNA TGTGCCAGCCGACAGGGGGCCGGCGAGCAGTACTTC.

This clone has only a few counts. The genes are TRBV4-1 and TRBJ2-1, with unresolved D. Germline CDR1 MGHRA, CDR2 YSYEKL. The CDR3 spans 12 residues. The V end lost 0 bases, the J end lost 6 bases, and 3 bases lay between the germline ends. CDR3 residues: CASSQELNEQFF. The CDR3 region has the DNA TGCGCCAGCAGCCAAGAGCTCAATGAGCAGTTCTTC.

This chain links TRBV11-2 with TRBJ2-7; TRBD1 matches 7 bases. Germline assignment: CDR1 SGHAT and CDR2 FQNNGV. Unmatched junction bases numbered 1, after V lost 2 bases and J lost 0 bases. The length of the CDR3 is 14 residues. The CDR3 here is CASSLTGVSYEQYF. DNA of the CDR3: TGTGCCAGCAGCTTAACAGGGGTCTCCTACGAGCAGTACTTC.

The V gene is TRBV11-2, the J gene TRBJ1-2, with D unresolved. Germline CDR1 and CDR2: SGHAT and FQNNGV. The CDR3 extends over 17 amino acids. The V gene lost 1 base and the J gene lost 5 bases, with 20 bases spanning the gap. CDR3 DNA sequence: TGTGCCAGCAGCTTAGGACCCTCCGGGATCACGTCGTATGGCTACACCTTC. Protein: CASSLGPSGITSYGYTF.

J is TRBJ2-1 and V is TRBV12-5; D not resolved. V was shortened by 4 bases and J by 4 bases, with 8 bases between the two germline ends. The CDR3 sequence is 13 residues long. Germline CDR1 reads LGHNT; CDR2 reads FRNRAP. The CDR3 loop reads CASGSWLYNEQFF. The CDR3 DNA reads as TGTGCTAGTGGTTCGTGGTTGTACAATGAGCAGTTCTTC.

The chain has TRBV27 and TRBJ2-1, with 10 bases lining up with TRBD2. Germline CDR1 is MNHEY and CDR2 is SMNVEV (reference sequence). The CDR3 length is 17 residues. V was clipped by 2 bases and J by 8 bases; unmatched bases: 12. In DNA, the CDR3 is TGTGCCAGCAGTTTAGTCTCCCCAGCGGGAGGGCCGGATGAGCAGTTCTTC. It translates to CASSLVSPAGGPDEQFF.

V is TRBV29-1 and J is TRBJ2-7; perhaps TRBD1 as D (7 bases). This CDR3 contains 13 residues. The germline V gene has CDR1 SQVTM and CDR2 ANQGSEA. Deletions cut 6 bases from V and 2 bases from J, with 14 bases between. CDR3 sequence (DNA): TGCAGCGTCCAGGGGGACTGGGCCTACGAGCAGTACTTC. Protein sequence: CSVQGDWAYEQYF.

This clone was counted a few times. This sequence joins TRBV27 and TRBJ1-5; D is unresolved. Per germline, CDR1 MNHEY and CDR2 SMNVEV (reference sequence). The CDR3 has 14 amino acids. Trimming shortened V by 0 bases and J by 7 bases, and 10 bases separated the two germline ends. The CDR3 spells CASSLSDAYQPQHF. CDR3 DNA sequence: TGTGCCAGCAGTTTATCAGACGCATACCAGCCCCAGCATTTT.

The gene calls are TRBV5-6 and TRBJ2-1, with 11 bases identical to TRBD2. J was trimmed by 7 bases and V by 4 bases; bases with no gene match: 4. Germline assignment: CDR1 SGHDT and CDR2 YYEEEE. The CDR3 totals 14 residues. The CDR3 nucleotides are TGTGCCAGCAGCCGATGGACTAGCGGGAATGAGCAGTTCTTC. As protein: CASSRWTSGNEQFF. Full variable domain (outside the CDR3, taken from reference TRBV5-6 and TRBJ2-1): DAGVTQSPTHLIKTRGQQVTLRCSPKSGHDTVSWYQQALGQGPQFIFQYYEEEERQRGNFPDRFSGHQFPNYSSELNVNALLLGDSALYLCASSRWTSGNEQFFGPGTRLTVL.

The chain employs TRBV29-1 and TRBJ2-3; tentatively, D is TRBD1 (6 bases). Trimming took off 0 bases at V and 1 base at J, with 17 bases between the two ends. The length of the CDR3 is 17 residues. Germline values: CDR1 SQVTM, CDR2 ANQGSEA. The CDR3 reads CSVEEPSRGRGTDTQYF. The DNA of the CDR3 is TGCAGCGTTGAAGAGCCCTCCAGGGGTCGCGGCACAGATACGCAGTATTTT.

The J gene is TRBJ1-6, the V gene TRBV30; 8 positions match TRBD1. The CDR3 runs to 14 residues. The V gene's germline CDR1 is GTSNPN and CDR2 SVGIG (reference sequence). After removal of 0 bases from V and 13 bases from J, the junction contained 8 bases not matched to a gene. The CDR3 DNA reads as TGTGCCTGGAGTGTAGCCGGACAGGGCAGCCCCCTCCACTTT. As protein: CAWSVAGQGSPLHF.

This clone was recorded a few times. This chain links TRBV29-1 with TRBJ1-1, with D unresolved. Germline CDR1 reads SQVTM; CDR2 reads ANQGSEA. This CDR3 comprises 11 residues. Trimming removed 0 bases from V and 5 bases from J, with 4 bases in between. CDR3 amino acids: CSVEDRTEAFF. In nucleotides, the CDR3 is TGCAGCGTTGAAGATAGGACTGAAGCTTTCTTT.

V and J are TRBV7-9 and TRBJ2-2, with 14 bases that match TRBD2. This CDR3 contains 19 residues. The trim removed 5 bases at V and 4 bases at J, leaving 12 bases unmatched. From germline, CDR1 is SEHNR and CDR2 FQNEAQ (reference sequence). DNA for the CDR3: TGTGCCAGCAGCCCGAAGGGACTAGCGGGAGAAGGGCCCACCGGGGAGCTGTTTTTT. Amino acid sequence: CASSPKGLAGEGPTGELFF.

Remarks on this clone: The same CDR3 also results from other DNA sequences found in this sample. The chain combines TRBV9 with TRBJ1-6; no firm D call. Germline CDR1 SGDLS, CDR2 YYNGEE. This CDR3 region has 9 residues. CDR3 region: CASGSPLHF. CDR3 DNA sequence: TGTGCTTCGGGGTCACCCCTCCACTTT.